This T cell receptor beta chain was captured by sequencing in a study of control samples from healthy donors and cancer patients. Profiling relied on immunoSEQ multiplex PCR, and the TCRdb table lists in-frame clones only, not all of them. The data show under 450,000 clones, with roughly 90% seen just once and around 6.5% held by the top ten. This CDR3 spans 15 amino acids. V lost 1 base and J lost 4, with 11 bases in between. CDR1 MNHNS and CDR2 SASEGT come from the germline V gene. This chain joins TRBV6-1 and TRBJ2-4, with D unclear. The clonotype comes from a man aged 35 to 55 with head and neck cancer. Input material: PBMCs. DNA for the CDR3: TGTGCCAGCAGTGAAGATAGGGTCGGAAAAAACATTCAGTACTTC. Residues: CASSEDRVGKNIQYF.